This T cell receptor (beta chain) was identified in a study of cytomegalovirus exposure and HLA in healthy donors. Findings of the study overall: Follow-up analysis seemed to connect common viral pathogens with several of the most significant clusters identified. The study labeled 170 or so TCR beta chains cytomegalovirus-associated.

This CDR3 is built from 13 residues. Deletions cut 5 bases from V and 4 bases from J, with 11 bases between. Germline V gives CDR1 MDHEN, CDR2 SYDVKM. As concerns this clone: What it binds is not known.

The study ran its PCR with 60 Vbeta and 13 Jbeta primers. This table comes from immunoSEQ multiplex PCR, and its TCRdb copy is limited to in-frame clones, with some not included. This sample's table has approximately 130,000 clones. The V gene is TRBV28, the J gene TRBJ1-2; a weak D match, TRBD1 (5 bases). Sequencing was done on a sample of PBMCs. This sequence originates from an older woman in good health and CMV-seronegative. CDR3 coding DNA: TGTGCCAGCAGTCCCCAGGGTGGCTATGGCTACACCTTC. It encodes CASSPQGGYGYTF.